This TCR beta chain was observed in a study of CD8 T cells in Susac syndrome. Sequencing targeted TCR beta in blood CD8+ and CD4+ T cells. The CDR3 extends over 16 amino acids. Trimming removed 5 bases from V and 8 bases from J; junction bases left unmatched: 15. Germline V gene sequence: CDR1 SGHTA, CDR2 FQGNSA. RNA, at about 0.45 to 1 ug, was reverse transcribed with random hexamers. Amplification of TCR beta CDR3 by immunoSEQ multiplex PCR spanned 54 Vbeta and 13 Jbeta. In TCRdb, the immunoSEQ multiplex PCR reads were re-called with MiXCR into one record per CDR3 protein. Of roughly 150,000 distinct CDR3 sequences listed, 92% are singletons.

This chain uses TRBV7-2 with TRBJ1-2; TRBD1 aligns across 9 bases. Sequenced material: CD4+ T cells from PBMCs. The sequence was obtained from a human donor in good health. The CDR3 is CASSANEGQGGRGYTF. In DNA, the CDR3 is TGTGCCAGCAGCGCAAATGAGGGACAGGGAGGACGAGGCTACACCTTC.